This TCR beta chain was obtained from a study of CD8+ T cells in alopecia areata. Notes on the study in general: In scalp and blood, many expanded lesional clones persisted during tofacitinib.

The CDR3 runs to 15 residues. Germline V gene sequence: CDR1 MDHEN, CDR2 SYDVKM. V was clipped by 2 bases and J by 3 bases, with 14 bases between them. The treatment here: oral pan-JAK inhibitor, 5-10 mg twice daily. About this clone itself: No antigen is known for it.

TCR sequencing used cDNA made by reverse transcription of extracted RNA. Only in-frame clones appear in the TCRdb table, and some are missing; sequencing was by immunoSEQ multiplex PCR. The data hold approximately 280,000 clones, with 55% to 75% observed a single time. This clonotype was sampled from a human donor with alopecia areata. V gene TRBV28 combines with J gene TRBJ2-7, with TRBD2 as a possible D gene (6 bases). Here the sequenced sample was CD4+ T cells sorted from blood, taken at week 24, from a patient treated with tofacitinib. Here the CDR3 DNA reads TGTGCCAGCAGTTTAGGAACAGTGGGGGGCTACGAGCAGTACTTC. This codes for CASSLGTVGGYEQYF.